The clone carrying this TCR beta chain was seen ten or more times. This sample was taken from a study of CD8 T cells in ankylosing spondylitis. The ends were cut back, 0 bases at V and 1 base at J, with 7 bases in the middle. The germline V gene encodes CDR1 SGHRS and CDR2 YFSETQ. The CDR3 has 14 amino acids. One entry per CDR3 protein, called by TCRdb with MiXCR from the 5' RACE reads. This table has under 300,000 distinct CDR3 sequences, around 7.8% appearing once. The chain joins TRBV5-1 to TRBJ1-1; D is uncertain. Sequences were obtained from blood, either unsorted or a sorted T cell fraction (not recorded which). The receptor comes from a male donor with ankylosing spondylitis or in good health (not recorded which). The CDR3 here is CASSLVAKNTEAFF. DNA for the CDR3: TGCGCCAGCAGCTTGGTAGCCAAGAACACTGAAGCTTTCTTT.